The 30 T cell receptor beta chains in this list originate from one sample, sequenced in a study of long-term antiretroviral therapy in people with HIV. An immunoSEQ assay, version v3.0, was performed at survey level. Sequencing was performed with immunoSEQ multiplex PCR; in TCRdb, only in-frame clones are kept and a portion is missing. There are 25,000 to 35,000 clones in the sample; roughly nine tenths occur only once, and approximately 4% lies in the top ten. Sequences were derived from unsorted PBMCs, sampled 3.1 years after starting antiretroviral therapy. The receptors derive from a man younger than 35 with HIV.

The genes are TRBV6-4 and TRBJ1-2, with D possibly TRBD1 on 6 matching bases. This CDR3 spans 14 amino acids. Germline CDR1 and CDR2: MRHNA and SNTAGT. V dropped 0 bases and J dropped 6 bases, with 11 bases sitting between them. CDR3 sequence reads: CASSDSRGRDGYTF. CDR3 DNA sequence: TGTGCCAGCAGTGACTCGCGGGGGCGGGATGGCTACACCTTC.

This clone was counted a single time. The genes are TRBV7-3 and TRBJ1-2, with 7 bases lining up with TRBD1. The length of the CDR3 is 15 residues. CDR1 and CDR2 from the germline V gene are SGHTA and FQGTGA. Trimming removed 0 bases from V and 2 bases from J; junction bases left unmatched: 3. CDR3 residues: CASSLTEDRNYGYTF. DNA of the CDR3: TGTGCCAGCAGCTTAACAGAGGACAGGAACTATGGCTACACCTTC.

The chain recombines TRBV7-6 with TRBJ2-7, with a weak D call TRBD2 (6 bases). This CDR3 contains 16 residues. The germline V gene encodes CDR1 SGHVS and CDR2 FNYEAQ. V was trimmed by 2 bases and J by 2 bases, leaving 16 bases between them. CDR3 bases: TGTGCCAGCAGCTTAAGCTCTGCGGGGACCACCTACGAGCAGTACTTC. Translating it yields CASSLSSAGTTYEQYF. The full variable domain, in which reference TRBV7-6 and TRBJ2-7 provide the parts outside the CDR3, is GAGVSQSPRYKVTKRGQDVALRCDPISGHVSLYWYRQALGQGPEFLTYFNYEAQQDKSGLPNDRFSAERPEGSISTLTIQRTEQRDSAMYRCASSLSSAGTTYEQYFGPGTRLTVT.

This chain joins TRBV4-2 and TRBJ2-1; D is perhaps TRBD1 or TRBD2 (5 bases each). Deletions cut 4 bases from V and 6 bases from J, with 13 bases between. The CDR3 covers 14 residues. Germline-derived CDR1 and CDR2 are LGHNA and YNFKEQ. The DNA for the CDR3 is TGTGCCAGCAGCCGAGAATGGGGACCCAATGAGCAGTTCTTC. Its protein is CASSREWGPNEQFF.

This clone has just a few counts. The chain links TRBV2 to TRBJ1-1; D is undetermined. CDR1 SNHLY and CDR2 FYNNEI come from the germline V gene. V lost 7 bases and J 1 base, leaving 7 bases between the germline ends. This CDR3 has 12 amino acids. In nucleotides, the CDR3 is TGTGCCAGCAAGTTGTCGAACACTGAAGCTTTCTTT. Residues: CASKLSNTEAFF.

The chain is built from TRBV25-1 and TRBJ2-5; D not certain. The ends were cut back, 1 base at V and 5 bases at J, with 11 bases in the middle. The CDR3 is 14 residues long. CDR1 and CDR2 from the germline V gene are MGHDK and SYGVNS. CDR3 nucleotides: TGTGCCAGCAGTGAATCCCCAGCGAGGGAGACCCAGTACTTC. Translation gives CASSESPARETQYF.

This clone occurred once. V usage is TRBV7-8 and J usage is TRBJ1-4, with D uncertain. The CDR3 runs 13 residues. Germline CDR1 SGHVS, CDR2 FQNEAQ. V lost 5 bases and J 9 bases, leaving 13 bases between the germline ends. For the CDR3, the DNA is TGTGCCAGCAGCCCCCACGTTTCACAAAAACTGTTTTTT. Translation gives CASSPHVSQKLFF.

The gene calls are TRBV6-6 and TRBJ2-1, with TRBD2 matching 11 bases. In germline, CDR1 is MNHNY, CDR2 SVGAGI (reference sequence). Losses at the gene ends were 5 bases for V and 14 bases for J; bases not matched to a gene: 11. This CDR3 has 14 residues. The CDR3 bases are TGTGCCAGCAGTCCTTTAGCGGGAGGGCCGCGGGAGTTCTTC. Its protein product is CASSPLAGGPREFF.

V is TRBV4-3 and J is TRBJ2-7; the match to TRBD1 covers 10 bases. The length of the CDR3 is 15 residues. V was pared by 4 bases and J by 4 bases, with 7 bases of the junction left unmatched. Germline V gives CDR1 LGHNA, CDR2 YSLEER. CDR3 nucleotides: TGCGCCAGCAGCCCCGGGACAGGGGCCGAATACGAGCAGTACTTC. Translation: CASSPGTGAEYEQYF.

The chain recombines TRBV10-3 with TRBJ2-1, with TRBD2 as a possible D gene (5 bases). This CDR3 comprises 13 residues. Trimming removed 3 bases from V and 6 bases from J, with 9 bases in between. Germline V CDR1 and CDR2: ENHRY, SYGVKD. The CDR3 DNA follows: TGTGCCATCAGTGAAGGGCTAGCCAATGAGCAGTTCTTC. It encodes CAISEGLANEQFF.

In this sample, this clone turned up once. CDR3 loop: CASSQDRAGLVSGANVLTF. The CDR3 coding sequence is TGCGCCAGCAGCCAAGATAGGGCAGGGTTGGTCTCTGGGGCCAACGTCCTGACTTTC. The rearrangement uses TRBV4-1 and TRBJ2-6; D possibly corresponds to TRBD1 (5 bases). Germline V gene data show CDR1 as MGHRA and CDR2 as YSYEKL. Trimming removed 0 bases at V and 0 bases at J, with 15 bases between. This CDR3 has 19 amino acids.

This clone has more than one count but fewer than ten. The chain uses TRBV18 and TRBJ1-2, with D possibly matching TRBD1 (6 bases). Germline V lookup: CDR1 KGHSH, CDR2 LQKENI. V dropped 4 bases and J dropped 3 bases, with 15 bases sitting between them. The CDR3 contains 15 residues. DNA of the CDR3: TGTGCCAGCTCACAACATAGGGGGGCCGACTATGGCTACACCTTC. Translating it yields CASSQHRGADYGYTF.

This clone has only one observation. This rearrangement joins TRBV19 to TRBJ2-2; 12 bases align to TRBD2. The CDR3 consists of 15 residues. The germline gives CDR1 LNHDA, CDR2 SQIVND (reference sequence). Germline trimming cut 7 bases from V and 4 bases from J; bases unmatched to any gene: 4. CDR3 amino acids: CASNMGLAGTGELFF. CDR3 sequence (DNA): TGTGCCAGTAATATGGGACTAGCGGGCACCGGGGAGCTGTTTTTT. Filled out from reference TRBV19 and TRBJ2-2, the complete variable domain reads DGGITQSPKYLFRKEGQNVTLSCEQNLNHDAMYWYRQDPGQGLRLIYYSQIVNDFQKGDIAEGYSVSREKKESFPLTVTSAQKNPTAFYLCASNMGLAGTGELFFGEGSRLTVL.

This clone has only one observation. The rearrangement uses TRBV5-4 and TRBJ2-2; D call uncertain. Trimming pared 4 bases from V and 5 bases from J, leaving 15 bases between. Germline V gene data show CDR1 as SGHNT and CDR2 as YYREEE (reference sequence). CDR3 length equals 15 residues. The chain's CDR3 is CASSPKPPQTGELFF. For the CDR3, the DNA is TGTGCCAGCAGCCCCAAGCCTCCACAAACCGGGGAGCTGTTTTTT.

J is TRBJ1-2 and V is TRBV9, with D perhaps TRBD1 (6 bases). CDR3 length equals 13 residues. The germline V gene encodes CDR1 SGDLS and CDR2 YYNGEE. Deletions cut 0 bases from V and 6 bases from J, with 9 bases between. CDR3 residues: CASSVGTVDGYTF. CDR3 DNA sequence: TGTGCCAGCAGCGTAGGGACAGTGGATGGCTACACCTTC.

The V call is TRBV20-1, the J call TRBJ2-3; the D is unclear. With 7 bases removed from V and 4 bases from J, the gap between germline ends came to 9 bases. Germline V gene lookup returns CDR1 DFQATT and CDR2 SNEGSKA (reference sequence). This CDR3 is 11 amino acids long. CDR3 DNA sequence: TGCAGTGTCAAATTATCAGATACGCAGTATTTT. Encoded protein: CSVKLSDTQYF.

This rearrangement joins TRBV7-3 to TRBJ2-1, with 13 bases that match TRBD2. V lost 3 bases and J lost 3; bases outside the gene matches: 2. CDR3 length: 16 amino acids. Germline CDR1 SGHTA, CDR2 FQGTGA. DNA of the CDR3: TGTGCCAGCAGCTTGGGACTAGCGGGGATCTACAATGAGCAGTTCTTC. Translated, it gives CASSLGLAGIYNEQFF.

The rearrangement links TRBV13 to TRBJ2-7; TRBD1 might be the D (5 bases). Between the trimmed V and J ends, which lost 1 base and 2 bases, there was a span of 9 bases. From germline, CDR1 is PRHDT and CDR2 FYEKMQ (reference sequence). There are 14 residues in the CDR3. DNA for the CDR3: TGTGCCAGCAGCTTAGAAGGGGTCCCCTACGAGCAGTACTTC. Translated, it gives CASSLEGVPYEQYF. Together with reference TRBV13 and TRBJ2-7, the CDR3 gives the full variable domain: AAGVIQSPRHLIKEKRETATLKCYPIPRHDTVYWYQQGPGQDPQFLISFYEKMQSDKGSIPDRFSAQQFSDYHSELNMSSLELGDSALYFCASSLEGVPYEQYFGPGTRLTVT.

This clone was detected once. CDR3 sequence: CAITVGVGAEAFF. The CDR3 DNA is TGTGCCATCACCGTAGGGGTTGGCGCTGAAGCTTTCTTT. The V call is TRBV10-3, the J call TRBJ1-1; possibly TRBD1 for D (5 bases). Trimming stripped 7 bases from V and 6 bases from J, with 15 bases between. CDR1 is ENHRY, CDR2 SYGVKD, per germline. The CDR3 is 13 residues long.

The chain uses TRBV15 and TRBJ2-7; 11 bases align to TRBD2. The trim removed 1 base at V and 0 bases at J, leaving 5 bases unmatched. CDR1 and CDR2 (germline): LNHNV, YYDKDF (reference sequence). The CDR3 length is 17 residues. The CDR3 DNA sequence: TGTGCCACCAGCAGAGGGACTAGCGGGTACGACTCCTACGAGCAGTACTTC. Translated, it gives CATSRGTSGYDSYEQYF.

CDR3 protein: CASSLAGRETQYF. The CDR3 DNA is TGTGCCAGCAGCTTAGCGGGACGGGAGACCCAGTACTTC. This chain uses TRBV5-6 with TRBJ2-5; 7 bases align to TRBD2. CDR1 and CDR2 (germline): SGHDT, YYEEEE. This CDR3 contains 13 residues. V lost 2 bases and J lost 5; bases outside the gene matches: 3.

This clone was seen just once. The V call is TRBV7-2, the J call TRBJ2-7; 10 bases align to TRBD1. The CDR3 is 14 residues long. Germline V lookup: CDR1 SGHTA, CDR2 FQGNSA. V trimming: 3 bases; J trimming: 4 bases; junction bases outside the gene matches: 3. The CDR3 reads CASSLTGGEYEQYF. CDR3 coding DNA: TGTGCCAGCAGCTTGACAGGGGGCGAATACGAGCAGTACTTC.

This chain connects TRBV7-9 to TRBJ2-1, with 7 bases matching TRBD2. The junction had 9 bases not matched to a gene; V was cut back by 5 bases and J by 2 bases. This CDR3 has 16 residues. Germline-derived CDR1 and CDR2 are SEHNR and FQNEAQ (reference sequence). CDR3 region: CASSPTAGVAYNEQFF. The CDR3 nucleotides are TGTGCCAGCAGCCCTACCGCGGGAGTTGCCTACAATGAGCAGTTCTTC. The whole variable domain, filled in from reference TRBV7-9 and TRBJ2-1, reads DTGVSQNPRHKITKRGQNVTFRCDPISEHNRLYWYRQTLGQGPEFLTYFQNEAQLEKSRLLSDRFSAERPKGSFSTLEIQRTEQGDSAMYLCASSPTAGVAYNEQFFGPGTRLTVL.

The CDR3 bases are TGTGCCACCAGCAGAGATCGCCTAGCGGGCCATGAGCAGTTCTTC. Translated, it gives CATSRDRLAGHEQFF. V usage is TRBV15 and J usage is TRBJ2-1; 8 bases line up with TRBD2. V gave up 0 bases and J gave up 8 bases; unmatched junction bases: 6. CDR3 length: 15 residues. Germline CDR1 reads LNHNV; CDR2 reads YYDKDF (reference sequence).

The chain has TRBV7-8 and TRBJ2-7; D remains ambiguous. V lost 5 bases and J lost 2, with 19 bases in between. CDR3 length equals 16 residues. The germline CDR1 and CDR2 sequences are SGHVS and FQNEAQ. This CDR3 is CASSALSARQTYEQYF. The DNA of the CDR3 is TGTGCCAGCAGCGCTCTATCAGCCAGACAAACCTACGAGCAGTACTTC.

The J gene is TRBJ1-2, the V gene TRBV5-1; TRBD1 matches at 7 bases. The length of the CDR3 is 16 residues. Germline CDR1 and CDR2: SGHRS and YFSETQ. V lost 0 bases and J lost 3; bases outside the gene matches: 8. In nucleotides, the CDR3 is TGCGCCAGCAGCTTGGAGGGGGCCCACACAGACTATGGCTACACCTTC. Its translation is CASSLEGAHTDYGYTF.

This clone was observed a single time. This chain links TRBV19 with TRBJ1-2; perhaps TRBD1 as D (6 bases). V was trimmed by 9 bases and J by 4 bases, leaving 21 bases between them. This CDR3 spans 15 amino acids. CDR1 LNHDA and CDR2 SQIVND come from the germline V gene (reference sequence). CDR3 DNA: TGTGCCAGCACCGGGGGGGGCCGCCTCATCTATGGCTACACCTTC. This sequence encodes CASTGGGRLIYGYTF. Based on the CDR3 plus reference TRBV19 and TRBJ1-2, the full variable domain is DGGITQSPKYLFRKEGQNVTLSCEQNLNHDAMYWYRQDPGQGLRLIYYSQIVNDFQKGDIAEGYSVSREKKESFPLTVTSAQKNPTAFYLCASTGGGRLIYGYTFGSGTRLTVV.

This rearrangement joins TRBV13 to TRBJ2-1; 12 nucleotides align to TRBD1. V shed 5 bases and J 7 bases; nucleotides not matched to a gene: 6. Germline V gives CDR1 PRHDT, CDR2 FYEKMQ (reference sequence). The CDR3 spans 15 residues. The CDR3 reads CASSRWGQGANEQFF. The CDR3 DNA follows: TGTGCCAGCAGCCGTTGGGGACAGGGGGCAAATGAGCAGTTCTTC.

The chain carries TRBV11-2 and TRBJ2-7, with D unclear. Trimming removed 1 base at V and 2 bases at J, with 6 bases between. CDR1 is SGHAT, CDR2 FQNNGV, per germline. The CDR3 is 13 amino acids. CDR3 residues: CASSLGRTYEQYF. The CDR3 nucleotides are TGTGCCAGCAGCTTAGGTAGAACCTACGAGCAGTACTTC.

The rearrangement uses TRBV7-2 and TRBJ1-6; no firm D call. Germline lookup yields CDR1 SGHTA and CDR2 FQGNSA. The CDR3 spans 15 residues. Trimming stripped 4 bases from V and 10 bases from J, with 17 bases between. Here the CDR3 reads CASSSEQMELSPLHF. The CDR3 DNA follows: TGTGCCAGCAGCTCGGAACAGATGGAGTTGTCACCCCTCCACTTT.